This TCR beta chain was profiled in a study of blood T cell repertoires in COVID-19. About the research overall: PBMCs, B-cell-depleted T cells, or T cells were the source of the cDNA or gDNA that made up the material.

With respect to this clone: The junction departs from the called germline gene at one end, perhaps through a read error.

Original data processing: Counts of nucleated cells, estimated from reference gene primer amplification, were obtained. Here immunoSEQ multiplex PCR was the method, and the copy in TCRdb shows in-frame clones only, minus some. V and J calls plus clone size are reproduced from that table; the DNA served to infer D and trimming. The sample records 250,000 or so clones, about 84% being singletons. This CDR3 comprises 15 residues. CDR1 is KGHSH and CDR2 is LQKENI in the germline V gene. The chain is built from TRBV18 and TRBJ2-7; maybe TRBD1 (6 bases). Sequenced sample: peripheral blood. This TCR derives from an elderly man with acute or convalescent COVID-19. CDR3 region: CASSKGDRYSDEQYF. The CDR3 DNA reads as TGTGCCAGCTCCAAGGGGGATAGGTACTCCGACGAGCAGTACTTC.